This T cell receptor (delta chain) came from a study of delta chains in infants with herpesvirus infections (dated by TCRdb to the early 2020s). Turning to the overall study: The study prospectively followed a Ugandan infant birth cohort from birth to characterize gammadelta T cell responses to primary cytomegalovirus (CMV) infection. The study looked for a public fetal Vdelta1/Vgamma8 gammadelta TCR clonotype in infants infected with CMV after birth. By approximate age, the infant blood samples fell into groups of 1.5, 4, 8 and 12 months. Using PBMC, gammadelta TCRs were sequenced for over 15 CMV-infected infants, one of whom was congenitally infected, and for several CMV-uninfected infants who had enough sample available. Previously published Belgian fetal and cord blood gammadelta TCR data were included only for comparison and were not generated in this cohort. Paper-wide results and their limitations: The frequency of the public clonotype among Vdelta1 cells appeared to be inversely correlated with age at infection and fell quickly, apparently not lasting beyond about two months. Of around 18 CMV-infected infants, several carried the public Vdelta1 clonotype: the congenitally infected infant plus three who were infected postnatally before 120 days of age. Presence of the public clonotype at levels below the detection limit might still occur in CMV-uninfected infants. The public clonotype was found only at the first time point after infection and was absent in uninfected infants and in those infected after 120 days. The authors acknowledged a small sample size and a lack of race- or environment-matched controls, because almost all Ugandans acquire CMV before adulthood.

CDR1 and CDR2 are drawn from the germline V gene: TSWWSYY, QGS. V is pruned by 9 bases and J by 2 bases, leaving 24 bases of the junction without a gene match. The CDR3 numbers 20 residues from cysteine through phenylalanine. Kept here is only the CDR3 DNA, which spans 60 bases and is read in frame from base 1. In Kampala, Uganda, pregnant women receiving prenatal care were recruited and their infants were enrolled, and documentation of maternal HIV status was required. Weekly visits were made to families, and infant clinical information, oral swabs and peripheral blood were collected beginning at 6 weeks of age and every 4 months thereafter. Blood was drawn into heparin tubes, and PBMC were isolated via Ficoll-Paque density gradient centrifugation and then cryopreserved. Libraries came from RT-PCR. To generate TCR cDNA, PBMC RNA underwent reverse transcription with SuperScript II using gamma-chain- and delta-chain-specific primers. After purification with AMPure XP beads, the cDNA was amplified and indexed with Illumina adapters using the Nextera XT Index Kit. gammadelta TCR libraries were sequenced on an Illumina MiSeq with a V2 300-cycle kit. As for the authors' bioinformatics: Using MiXCR v2.1.12, CDR3 sequences were assembled, and reads were mapped onto D, J and V genes obtained from GenBank. VDJtools v1.2.1 was used to perform repertoire analyses of the CDR3 clonotypes. TCRdb reran clone calling on the public reads with CATT; rows sharing one DNA sequence were then combined. V and J calls and clone size were set by TCRdb, not the authors. This sample holds just over 550 delta-chain clones; 45% to 75% were observed only once. Of the sample, under 30% falls within the top ten clones.

Worth noting for this clone: The antigen it binds to is not known. It differs at one base from a far larger clone, so likely a read error.

The material was peripheral blood, obtained at time point 5 of longitudinal follow-up. This sequence originates from a human donor who was a Ugandan infant, either HIV-exposed or HIV-unexposed (not recorded which). Recombination joined TRDV1 with TRDJ1, with TRDD3 identical over 10 junction bases. The base sequence is TGTGCTCTGGAGGAGGTACTGGGGGATGTTGGATGGATACATACCGATAAACTCATCTTT. Translation gives CALEEVLGDVGWIHTDKLIF.